This T cell receptor beta chain was sequenced in a study of blood T cell repertoires in COVID-19. Study as a whole: Collection of acute and convalescent COVID-19 samples took place in the United States, Italy and Spain. Sources were T cells, B-cell-depleted T cells, or PBMCs; the material itself was cDNA or gDNA.

Authors' processing steps: Amplification from reference gene primers served as the basis for estimated nucleated cell counts. Only in-frame clones appear in the TCRdb table, and some are missing; sequencing was by immunoSEQ multiplex PCR. V, J and clone size are those of that table, while D and trimming were read from the DNA. Found here are over 90,000 clones, approximately 86% of them singletons; the top ten hold approximately 2.9%. Germline values: CDR1 SQVTM, CDR2 ANQGSEA. The junction had 17 bases not matched to a gene; V was cut back by 7 bases and J by 5 bases. This CDR3 comprises 16 residues.

The sequence was collected from a man over 45 with active or convalescent COVID-19. The rearrangement uses TRBV29-1 and TRBJ1-1; 9 nucleotides agree with TRBD1. The specimen was peripheral blood. CDR3 nucleotide sequence: TGCAGCGCGCAAACCGGGACAGGGTTTATGGCGACTGAAGCTTTCTTT. This gives the protein CSAQTGTGFMATEAFF.